This TCR beta chain comes out of a study of cytomegalovirus exposure and HLA in healthy donors. The germline gives CDR1 SQVTM, CDR2 ANQGSEA. CDR3 length: 14 amino acids. J was trimmed by 2 bases and V by 6 bases; bases with no gene match: 7. With 60 Vbeta and 13 Jbeta primers, the PCR was carried out. How the authors handled the data: As a later analysis found, there were about 80 million unique TCR beta chains, of which roughly 11 million were shared. This table comes from immunoSEQ multiplex PCR, and its TCRdb copy is limited to in-frame clones, with some not included. V, J and clone size are taken as reported in that table, and D and trimming were inferred from the DNA itself. The data contain 100,000 to 150,000 clones, around 74% of them singletons.

V gene TRBV29-1 combines with J gene TRBJ2-3; 8 bases line up with TRBD2. This receptor was obtained from a woman between 50 and 59 years old in good health and CMV-seropositive. Sample: PBMCs. Here the CDR3 reads CSVLGGGSTDTQYF. In DNA, the CDR3 is TGCAGCGTGCTCGGGGGGGGGTCCACAGATACGCAGTATTTT.